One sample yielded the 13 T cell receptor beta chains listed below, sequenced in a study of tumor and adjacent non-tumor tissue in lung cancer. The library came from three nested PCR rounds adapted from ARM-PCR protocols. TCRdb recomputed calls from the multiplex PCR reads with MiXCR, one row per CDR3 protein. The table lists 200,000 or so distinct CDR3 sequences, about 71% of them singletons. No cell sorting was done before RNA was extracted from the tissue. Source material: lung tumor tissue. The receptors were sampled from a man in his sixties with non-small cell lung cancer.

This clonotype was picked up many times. CDR3 amino acids: CSAWPGAADTQYF. The CDR3 DNA sequence: TGCAGTGCCTGGCCCGGAGCGGCAGATACGCAGTATTTT. The V and J genes are TRBV20-1 and TRBJ2-3, with D maybe TRBD2 (5 bases). The V end lost 6 bases, the J end lost 4 bases, and 14 bases lay between the germline ends. The CDR3 length is 13 residues. From germline, CDR1 is DFQATT and CDR2 SNEGSKA (reference sequence).

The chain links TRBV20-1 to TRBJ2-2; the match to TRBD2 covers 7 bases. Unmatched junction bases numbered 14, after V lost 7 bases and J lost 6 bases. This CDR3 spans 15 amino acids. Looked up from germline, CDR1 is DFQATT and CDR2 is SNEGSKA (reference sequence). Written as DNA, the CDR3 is TGCAGTGTGTCCTCTGGCGGGGGAGGAGCCGGGGAGCTGTTTTTT. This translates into CSVSSGGGGAGELFF.

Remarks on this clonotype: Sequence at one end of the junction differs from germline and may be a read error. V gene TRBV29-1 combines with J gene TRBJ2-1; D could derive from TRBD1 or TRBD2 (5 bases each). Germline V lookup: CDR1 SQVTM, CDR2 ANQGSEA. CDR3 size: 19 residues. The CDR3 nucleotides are TGCACCGTTGAACATAGGACTCGGGACGCCGACTCGCAGTGGAATGAGCAGTTCTTC. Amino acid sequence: CTVEHRTRDADSQWNEQFF.

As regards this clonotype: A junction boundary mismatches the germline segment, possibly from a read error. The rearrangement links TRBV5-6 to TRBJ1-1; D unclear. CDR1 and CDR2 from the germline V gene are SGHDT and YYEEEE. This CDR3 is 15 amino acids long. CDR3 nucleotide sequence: TGTGCCAGCGGCCCTCAGTGGGGAGTGAACACTGTAGCTTTCTTT. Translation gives CASGPQWGVNTVAFF.

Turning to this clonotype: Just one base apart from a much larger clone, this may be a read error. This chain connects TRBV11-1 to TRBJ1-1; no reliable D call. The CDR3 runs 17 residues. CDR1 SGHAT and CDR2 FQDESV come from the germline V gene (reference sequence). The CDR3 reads CVSSLAVGVGTNTEAFF. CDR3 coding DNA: TGTGTCAGCAGCTTAGCAGTCGGGGTTGGAACGAACACTGAAGCTTTCTTT.

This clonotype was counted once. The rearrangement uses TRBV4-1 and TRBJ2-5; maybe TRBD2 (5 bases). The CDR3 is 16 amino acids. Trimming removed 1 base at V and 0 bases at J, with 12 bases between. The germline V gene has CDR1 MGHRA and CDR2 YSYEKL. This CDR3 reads CASSQGHAGHQETQYF. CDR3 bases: TGCGCCAGCAGCCAAGGTCATGCGGGCCACCAAGAGACCCAGTACTTC.

For the CDR3, the DNA is TGTGCCAGCAGGACGGTCGTTGGGGCGGGGACCCAGTACTTC. Encoded protein: CASRTVVGAGTQYF. The chain employs TRBV11-1 and TRBJ2-5, with D perhaps given as TRBD1 or TRBD2 (5 bases each). CDR1 is SGHAT, CDR2 FQDESV, per germline (reference sequence). V was trimmed by 6 bases and J by 7 bases, leaving 18 bases between them. This CDR3 is 14 amino acids long.

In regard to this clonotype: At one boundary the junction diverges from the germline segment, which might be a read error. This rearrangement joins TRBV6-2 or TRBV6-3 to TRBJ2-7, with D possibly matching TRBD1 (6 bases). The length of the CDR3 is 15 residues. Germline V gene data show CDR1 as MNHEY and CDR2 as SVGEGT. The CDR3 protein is CGSKTGTMGFYEQYF. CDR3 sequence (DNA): TGTGGCAGCAAGACCGGGACAATGGGGTTCTACGAGCAGTACTTC.

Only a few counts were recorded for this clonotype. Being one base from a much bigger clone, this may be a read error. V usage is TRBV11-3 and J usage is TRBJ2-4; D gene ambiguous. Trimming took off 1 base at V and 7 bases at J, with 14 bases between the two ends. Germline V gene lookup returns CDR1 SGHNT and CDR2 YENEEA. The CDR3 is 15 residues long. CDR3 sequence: CASSLVRPPANIQYF. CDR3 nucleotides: TGTGCCAGCAGCTTAGTTCGGCCTCCGGCGAACATTCAGTACTTC.

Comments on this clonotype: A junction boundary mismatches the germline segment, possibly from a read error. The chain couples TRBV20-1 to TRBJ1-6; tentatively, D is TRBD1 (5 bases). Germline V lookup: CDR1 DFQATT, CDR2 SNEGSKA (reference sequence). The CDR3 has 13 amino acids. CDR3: CSATLAGASPLHF. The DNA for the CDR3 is TGCAGTGCCACCTTGGCTGGGGCTTCACCACTCCACTTT.

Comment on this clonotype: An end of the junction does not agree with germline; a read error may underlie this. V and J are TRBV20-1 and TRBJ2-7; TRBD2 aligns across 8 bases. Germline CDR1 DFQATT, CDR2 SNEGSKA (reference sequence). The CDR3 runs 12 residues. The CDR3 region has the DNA TGCAGTGCCAGGACTAGCTCCTACAAGCAGTACTTC. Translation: CSARTSSYKQYF.

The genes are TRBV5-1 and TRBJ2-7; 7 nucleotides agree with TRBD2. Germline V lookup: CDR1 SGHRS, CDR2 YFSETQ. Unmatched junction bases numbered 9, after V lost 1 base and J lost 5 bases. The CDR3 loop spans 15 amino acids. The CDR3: CASSLSNMGGNEQYF. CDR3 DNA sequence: TGCGCCAGCAGCTTGTCGAACATGGGAGGGAACGAGCAGTACTTC.

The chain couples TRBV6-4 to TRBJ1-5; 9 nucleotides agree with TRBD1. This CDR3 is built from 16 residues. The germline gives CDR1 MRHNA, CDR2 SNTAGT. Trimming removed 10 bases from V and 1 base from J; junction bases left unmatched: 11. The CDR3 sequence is CANRGLWGWSNQPQHF. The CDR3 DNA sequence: TGTGCCAACAGGGGGCTCTGGGGTTGGAGCAATCAGCCCCAGCATTTT.